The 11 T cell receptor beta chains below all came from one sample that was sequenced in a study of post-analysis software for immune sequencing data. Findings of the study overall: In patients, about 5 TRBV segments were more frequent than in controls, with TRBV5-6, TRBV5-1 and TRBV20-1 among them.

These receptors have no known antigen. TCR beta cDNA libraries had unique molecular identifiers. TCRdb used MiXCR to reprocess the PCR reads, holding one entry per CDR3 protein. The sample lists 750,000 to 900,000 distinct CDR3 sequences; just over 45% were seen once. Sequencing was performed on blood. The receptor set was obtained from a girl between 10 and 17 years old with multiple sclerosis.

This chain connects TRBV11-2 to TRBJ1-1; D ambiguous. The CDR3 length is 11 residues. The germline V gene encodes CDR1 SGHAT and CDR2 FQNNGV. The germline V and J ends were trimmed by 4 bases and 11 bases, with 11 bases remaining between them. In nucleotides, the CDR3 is TGTGCCAGCAGCTCCGCGGGGTTTGCTTTCTTT. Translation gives CASSSAGFAFF.

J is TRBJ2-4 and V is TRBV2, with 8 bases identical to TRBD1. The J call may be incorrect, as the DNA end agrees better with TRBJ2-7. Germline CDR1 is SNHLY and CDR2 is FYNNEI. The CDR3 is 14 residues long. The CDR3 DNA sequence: TGTGCCAGCAGGGGACAGGAGAACCCCTACGAGCAGTACTTC. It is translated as CASRGQENPYEQYF.

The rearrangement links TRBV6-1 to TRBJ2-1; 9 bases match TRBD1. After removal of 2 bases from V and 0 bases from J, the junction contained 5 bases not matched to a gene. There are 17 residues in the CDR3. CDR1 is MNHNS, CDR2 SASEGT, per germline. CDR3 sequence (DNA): TGTGCCAGCAGTGAATTACAGGGGGCGAGCTCCTACAATGAGCAGTTCTTC. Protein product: CASSELQGASSYNEQFF.

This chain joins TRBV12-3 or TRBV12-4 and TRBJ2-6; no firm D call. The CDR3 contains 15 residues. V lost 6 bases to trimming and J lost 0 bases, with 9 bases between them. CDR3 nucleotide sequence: TGTGCCAGCAGCAGCCACCACTCTGGGGCCAACGTCCTGACTTTC. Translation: CASSSHHSGANVLTF.

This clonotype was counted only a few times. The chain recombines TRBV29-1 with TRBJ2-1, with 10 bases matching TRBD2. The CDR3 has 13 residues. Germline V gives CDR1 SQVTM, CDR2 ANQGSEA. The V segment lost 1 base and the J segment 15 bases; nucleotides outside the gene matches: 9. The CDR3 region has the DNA TGCAGCGTTGAAGGGCTAGCGGGAGACCGGGGGTTCTTC. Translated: CSVEGLAGDRGFF.

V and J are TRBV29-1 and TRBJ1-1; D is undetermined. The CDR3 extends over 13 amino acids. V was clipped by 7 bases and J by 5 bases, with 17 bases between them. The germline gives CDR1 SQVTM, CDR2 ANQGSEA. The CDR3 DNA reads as TGCAGCGGGAAGACTAGCCCTAGTACTGAAGCTTTCTTT. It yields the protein CSGKTSPSTEAFF.

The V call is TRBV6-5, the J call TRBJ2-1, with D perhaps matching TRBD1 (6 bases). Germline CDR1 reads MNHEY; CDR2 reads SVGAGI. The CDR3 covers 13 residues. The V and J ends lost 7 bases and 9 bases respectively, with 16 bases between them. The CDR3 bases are TGTGCCAGCAAAACAGGGTGGCTTGGTGAGCAGTTCTTC. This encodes CASKTGWLGEQFF.

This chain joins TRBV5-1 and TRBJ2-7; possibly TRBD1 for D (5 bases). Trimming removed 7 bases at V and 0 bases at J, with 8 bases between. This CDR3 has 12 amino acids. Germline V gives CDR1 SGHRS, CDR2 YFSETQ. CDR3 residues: CASGASSYEQYF. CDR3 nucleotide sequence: TGCGCCAGCGGGGCGAGCTCCTACGAGCAGTACTTC.

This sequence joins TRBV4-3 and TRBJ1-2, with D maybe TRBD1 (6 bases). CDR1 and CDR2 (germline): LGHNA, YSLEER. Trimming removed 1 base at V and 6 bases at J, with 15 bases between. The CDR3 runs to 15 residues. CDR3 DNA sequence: TGCGCCAGCAGCCAAGGGACAGCATCCCGAAATGGCTACACCTTC. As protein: CASSQGTASRNGYTF.

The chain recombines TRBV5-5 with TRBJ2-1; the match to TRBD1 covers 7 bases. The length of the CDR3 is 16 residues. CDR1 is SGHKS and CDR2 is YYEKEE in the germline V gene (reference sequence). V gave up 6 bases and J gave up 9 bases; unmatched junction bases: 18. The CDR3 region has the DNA TGTGCCAGCACCCAATTTGGGCCCGGACAGGCGGGTGAGCAGTTCTTC. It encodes CASTQFGPGQAGEQFF.

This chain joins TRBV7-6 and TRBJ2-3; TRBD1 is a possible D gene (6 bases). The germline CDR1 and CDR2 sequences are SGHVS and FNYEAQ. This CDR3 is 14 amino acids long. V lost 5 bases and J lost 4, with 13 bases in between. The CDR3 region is CASSPGWGPDTQYF. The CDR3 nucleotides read TGTGCCAGCAGCCCCGGGTGGGGGCCAGATACGCAGTATTTT.